This entry is about one T cell receptor (beta chain). No cognate antigen has been identified for it. The sample holds no much larger clone one base away, and base qualities are not on file. The source of the sample is a study of T cell repertoires in ileal Crohn's disease (dated by TCRdb to between 2019 and 2020). Regarding the research as a whole: At the time of surgery, around 35% of patients were active smokers, and the median duration of disease was seven to eight years. TCR repertoire analysis was performed in a few dozen Crohn's disease patients drawn from a prospective multicentre cohort. Every patient underwent surgery because of a complication, which was stricturing disease in around 61% of cases and penetrating disease in approximately 39%. A total of roughly 150 mucosal samples from some 57 patients were sequenced, collected from several sites on the surgical specimen and at postoperative endoscopy. Biopsies taken from the proximal margin of the surgical specimen were designated as MI samples. Postoperative therapy was given to about half of the patients, with thiopurines administered to approximately twelve patients and anti-TNF agents administered to 15 to 20 patients. For commercial TCRB immunosequencing, around 0.5 micrograms of biopsy DNA were submitted for each sample. Endoscopic postoperative recurrence was defined by a Rutgeerts score above i0. The study ran alongside a multicentre cohort designed to identify predictors of early endoscopic recurrence after ileocolonic resection.

Explained via the paper, the time point label denotes: proximal margin of the surgical specimen (macroscopically non-inflamed). Eligible patients were adults with ileal or ileocolonic Crohn's disease who had an indication for ileocolonic resection. Before DNA extraction, whole ileal mucosal biopsies were kept frozen at -80 degrees C. A TRizol-based method was used to extract genomic DNA from the frozen whole biopsies, and the DNA was quantified with a NanoDrop 2000 spectrophotometer. The V end loses 6 bases and the J end loses 1 base, and a stretch of 11 bases separates them. The germline V gene yields MNHEY for CDR1 and SVGAGI for CDR2. The CDR3 spans 14 residues, from the cysteine through the phenylalanine. The retained sequence is limited to the CDR3, 42 bases, with the frame set at the first base. General findings and caveats noted by the study authors: A significantly higher proportion of clonal expansions was observed in active smokers at surgery than in non-smokers (approximately 26% vs 20%, p=0.02). Endoscopic recurrence was found to be associated with higher high-frequency clone percentages at surgery, and recurrence was observed in all patients with clonality above 26.8% (18/57). Compared with CD4 T cells, sorted CD8 T cells contained more high-frequency clones, which suggests that the mucosal expansions were mostly CD8. Only a subgroup of patients, of unstated size, had their mucosal CD4 and CD8 T cells sorted and sequenced.

Library generation was performed with the immunoSEQ multiplex PCR assay. Adaptive Biotechnology amplified CDR3 regions from genomic DNA with a two-step multiplex PCR that controlled for amplification bias. In the first PCR, primers covered every V and J gene segment, and in the second PCR, barcodes and Illumina adapters were added. An Illumina instrument was used to sequence the CDR3 libraries. The study's own analysis went as follows. Analysis combined the vendor-provided pipelines with custom analysis of raw data in R/Bioconductor under R version 3.3.0. Clonality, which ranges from 0 to 1, was calculated as the inverse of the normalised Shannon entropy across all productive clones. High-frequency clones were defined as the repertoire share of the top 100 clones, retaining only clones passing a 95% confidence test. Repertoire diversity was measured with the Simpson index, and overlap between samples was measured with the Morisita-Horn index. As stored in TCRdb, this immuneACCESS dataset retains in-frame rearrangements with V and J assigned. A fraction of the clones does not appear; measured against another copy, unresolved V genes explain less than half of the discrepancy, and the remainder lacks a known reason. That table supplies the V and J calls and clone size; D and trimming were determined from the DNA. The sample includes about 3,400 clones, with around nine tenths observed a single time. Jointly, the top ten make up 13% of the sample.

The TCR was taken from an adult with Crohn's disease. The sample comprised ileal tissue. The chain is made from TRBV6-5 and TRBJ2-3, with the D gene not confidently named. The CDR3 protein sequence reads: CASSPTPGTDTQYF. The nucleotide sequence is given as TGTGCCAGCAGCCCAACCCCTGGCACAGATACGCAGTATTTT.